This T cell receptor beta chain was retrieved from a study of glioma-infiltrating T cells. This clonotype was seen a handful of times. The iRepertoire nested amplicon-rescue multiplex PCR amplified TCR alpha and beta CDR3s from RNA. TCRdb redid the calling of the multiplex PCR reads with MiXCR, one entry per CDR3 protein. This table has 110,000 or so distinct CDR3 sequences, around 25% appearing once. The CDR3 length is 15 residues. The V and J ends lost 3 bases and 4 bases, in that order; junction bases with no gene match: 3. CDR1 and CDR2 from the germline V gene are KGHSH and LQKENI. The V gene is TRBV18, the J gene TRBJ1-3; 10 nucleotides align to TRBD1. The sequencing input was glioma tissue, nonneoplastic brain tissue, or PBMCs (not recorded which). The TCR comes from a human donor with low-grade glioma or glioblastoma, undergoing nonglioma brain surgery, or in good health (not recorded which). This chain's CDR3 is CASSPDRGQGNTIYF. The CDR3 nucleotides are TGTGCCAGCTCACCCGACAGGGGGCAAGGAAACACCATATATTTT.